The clone carrying this T cell receptor (beta chain) is labeled medium-sized. The antigen remains undetermined. V was clipped by 0 bases and J by 4 bases, with 9 bases between them. Looked up from germline, CDR1 is SGHRS and CDR2 is YFSETQ. The CDR3 sequence is 14 residues long. These data are taken from a study of HIV-infected patients and healthy controls. Whole-study findings and limits: Significantly higher mean Gini indices appeared in HIV-infected repertoires, possibly reflecting oligoclonality. The diversity differences were not explained by slight age and sex differences between study cohorts. Significant mean usage differences between HIV-infected patients and controls involved eight alpha and eight beta V genes.

About 500 ng RNA was reverse transcribed with alpha and beta constant-region primers. Each of the alpha and beta chains got its own library through chain-specific third strand synthesis with indices. TCRdb passed the 5' RACE reads through MiXCR, listing each CDR3 protein once. The sample consists of roughly 3,900 distinct CDR3 sequences, around 30% of them appearing once. Follow-up blood was drawn about 14 weeks, roughly three months, after antiretroviral therapy began. No cell fractionation was done, so the repertoire covers all unsorted peripheral blood T cells. The V gene is TRBV5-1, the J gene TRBJ2-3; D is ambiguous. The material was blood, obtained during antiretroviral therapy. The sequence came from an adult with HIV infection. This CDR3 is CASSLGPTADTQYF. The CDR3 DNA follows: TGCGCCAGCAGCTTGGGACCCACCGCAGATACGCAGTATTTT.